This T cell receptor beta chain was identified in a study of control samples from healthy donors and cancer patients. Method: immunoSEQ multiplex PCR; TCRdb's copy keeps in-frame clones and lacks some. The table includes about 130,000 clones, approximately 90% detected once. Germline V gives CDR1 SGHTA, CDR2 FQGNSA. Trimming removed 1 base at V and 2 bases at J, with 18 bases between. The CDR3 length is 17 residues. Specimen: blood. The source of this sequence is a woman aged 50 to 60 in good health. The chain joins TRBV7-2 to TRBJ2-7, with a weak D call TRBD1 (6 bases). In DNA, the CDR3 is TGTGCCAGCAGCTTAGGGGGCCCGGGACAAAGGCCCTACGAGCAGTACTTC. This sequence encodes CASSLGGPGQRPYEQYF. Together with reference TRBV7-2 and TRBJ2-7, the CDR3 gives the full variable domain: GAGVSQSPSNKVTEKGKDVELRCDPISGHTALYWYRQSLGQGLEFLIYFQGNSAPDKSGLPSDRFSAERTGGSVSTLTIQRTQQEDSAVYLCASSLGGPGQRPYEQYFGPGTRLTVT.